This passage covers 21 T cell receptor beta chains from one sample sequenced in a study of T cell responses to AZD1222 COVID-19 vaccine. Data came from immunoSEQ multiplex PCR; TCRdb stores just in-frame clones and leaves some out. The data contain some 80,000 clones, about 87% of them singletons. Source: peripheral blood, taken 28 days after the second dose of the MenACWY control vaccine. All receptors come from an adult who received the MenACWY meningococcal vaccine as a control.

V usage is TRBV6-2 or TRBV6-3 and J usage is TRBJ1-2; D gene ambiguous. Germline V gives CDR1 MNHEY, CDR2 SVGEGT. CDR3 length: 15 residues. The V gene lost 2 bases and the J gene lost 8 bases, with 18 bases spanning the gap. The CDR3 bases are TGTGCCAGCAGTTACACACGAGACACTGTCGGGGGCTACACCTTC. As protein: CASSYTRDTVGGYTF.

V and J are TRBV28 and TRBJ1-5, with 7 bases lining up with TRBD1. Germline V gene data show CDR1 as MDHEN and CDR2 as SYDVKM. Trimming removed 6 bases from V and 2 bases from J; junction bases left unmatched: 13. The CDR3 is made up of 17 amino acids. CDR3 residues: CASSTTRGASGNQPQHF. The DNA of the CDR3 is TGTGCCAGCAGCACAACCAGGGGGGCAAGTGGCAATCAGCCCCAGCATTTT.

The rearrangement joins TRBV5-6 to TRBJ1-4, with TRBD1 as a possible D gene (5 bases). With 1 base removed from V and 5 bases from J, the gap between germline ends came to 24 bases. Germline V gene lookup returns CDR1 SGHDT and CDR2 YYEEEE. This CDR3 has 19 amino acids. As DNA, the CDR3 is TGTGCCAGCAGCTTGTTGGTGGGTGACCCGGGGGACCCGAATGAAAAACTGTTTTTT. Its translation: CASSLLVGDPGDPNEKLFF.

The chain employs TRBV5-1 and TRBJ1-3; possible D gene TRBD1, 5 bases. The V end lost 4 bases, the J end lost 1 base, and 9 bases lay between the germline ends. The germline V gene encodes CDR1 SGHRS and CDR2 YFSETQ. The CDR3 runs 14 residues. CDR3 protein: CASSPGGSGNTIYF. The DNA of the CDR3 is TGCGCCAGCAGCCCGGGGGGGTCTGGAAACACCATATATTTT.

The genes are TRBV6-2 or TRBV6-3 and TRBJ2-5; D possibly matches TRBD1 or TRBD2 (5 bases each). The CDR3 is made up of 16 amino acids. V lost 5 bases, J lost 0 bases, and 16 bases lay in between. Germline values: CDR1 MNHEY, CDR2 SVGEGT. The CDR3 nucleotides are TGTGCCAGCAGTCCACCCCCCTGGGGGTACCAAGAGACCCAGTACTTC. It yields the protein CASSPPPWGYQETQYF.

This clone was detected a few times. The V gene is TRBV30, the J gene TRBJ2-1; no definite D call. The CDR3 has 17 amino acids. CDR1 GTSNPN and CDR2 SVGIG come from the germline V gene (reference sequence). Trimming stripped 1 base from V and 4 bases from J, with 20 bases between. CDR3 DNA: TGTGCCTGGAGTGGAACCTTGGCAGCCTACAAGTACAATGAGCAGTTCTTC. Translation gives CAWSGTLAAYKYNEQFF.

CDR3 in amino acids: CASSSGGASDTQYF. The CDR3 DNA reads as TGTGCCAGCAGTAGCGGGGGGGCCTCAGATACGCAGTATTTT. This chain connects TRBV6-2 or TRBV6-3 to TRBJ2-3; 10 bases line up with TRBD2. The CDR3 is 14 residues long. From germline, CDR1 is MNHEY and CDR2 SVGEGT. Trimming cost V 5 bases and J 4 bases; bases outside gene matches: 3.

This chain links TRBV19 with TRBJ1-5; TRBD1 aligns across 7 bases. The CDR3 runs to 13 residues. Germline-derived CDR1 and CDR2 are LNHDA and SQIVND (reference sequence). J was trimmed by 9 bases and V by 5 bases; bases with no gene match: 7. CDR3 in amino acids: CASSSHRGGPQHF. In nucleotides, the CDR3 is TGTGCCAGTAGTTCACACAGGGGCGGGCCCCAGCATTTT.

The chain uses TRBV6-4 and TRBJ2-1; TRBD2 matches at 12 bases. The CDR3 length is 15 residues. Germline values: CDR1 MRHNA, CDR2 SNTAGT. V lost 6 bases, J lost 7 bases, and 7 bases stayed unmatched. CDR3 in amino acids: CASSAGTSGRNEQFF. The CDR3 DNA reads TGTGCCAGCAGCGCCGGGACTAGCGGGCGTAATGAGCAGTTCTTC.

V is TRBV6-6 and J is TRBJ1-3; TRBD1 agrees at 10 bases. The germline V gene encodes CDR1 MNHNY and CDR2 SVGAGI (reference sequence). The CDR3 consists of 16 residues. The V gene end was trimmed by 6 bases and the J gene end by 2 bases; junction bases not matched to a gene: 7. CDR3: CASRWPGQGTGNTIYF. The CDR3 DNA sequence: TGTGCCAGCAGGTGGCCGGGACAGGGGACTGGAAACACCATATATTTT.

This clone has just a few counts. The CDR3, as DNA: TGTGCCAGCAGCTTAAGCCCACGGGAAGCCGATGCGGAGACCCAGTACTTC. Amino acid sequence: CASSLSPREADAETQYF. This chain links TRBV7-7 with TRBJ2-5; D perhaps matches TRBD2 (5 bases). V was trimmed by 2 bases and J by 5 bases, leaving 21 bases between them. The CDR3 contains 17 residues. CDR1 and CDR2 from the germline V gene are SSHAT and FNYEAQ (reference sequence).

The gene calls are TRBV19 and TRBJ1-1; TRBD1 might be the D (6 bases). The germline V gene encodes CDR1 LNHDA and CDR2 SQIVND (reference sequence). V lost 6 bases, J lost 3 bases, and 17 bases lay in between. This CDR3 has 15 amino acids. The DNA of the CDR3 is TGTGCCAGTAGCCGCGAACAGGGACCCTACACTGAAGCTTTCTTT. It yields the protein CASSREQGPYTEAFF.

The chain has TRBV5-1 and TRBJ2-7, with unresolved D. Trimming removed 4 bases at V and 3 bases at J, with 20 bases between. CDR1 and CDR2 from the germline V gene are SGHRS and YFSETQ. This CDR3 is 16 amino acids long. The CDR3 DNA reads TGCGCCAGCAGCCCCCTCCGTTCCGGGCAAATCTACGAGCAGTACTTC. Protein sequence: CASSPLRSGQIYEQYF.

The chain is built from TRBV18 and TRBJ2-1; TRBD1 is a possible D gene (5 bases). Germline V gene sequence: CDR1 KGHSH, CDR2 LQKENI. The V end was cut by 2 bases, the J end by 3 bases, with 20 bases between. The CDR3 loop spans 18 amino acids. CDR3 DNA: TGTGCCAGCTCACCAGTAAGGGGTATTTCAAGTGGCTACAATGAGCAGTTCTTC. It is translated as CASSPVRGISSGYNEQFF.

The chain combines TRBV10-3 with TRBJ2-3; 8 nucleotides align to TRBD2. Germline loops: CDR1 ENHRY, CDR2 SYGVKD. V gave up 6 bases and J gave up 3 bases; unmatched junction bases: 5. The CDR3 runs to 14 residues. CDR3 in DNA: TGTGCCATCAGCTTTAGCGGGGAGACAGATACGCAGTATTTT. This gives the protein CAISFSGETDTQYF.

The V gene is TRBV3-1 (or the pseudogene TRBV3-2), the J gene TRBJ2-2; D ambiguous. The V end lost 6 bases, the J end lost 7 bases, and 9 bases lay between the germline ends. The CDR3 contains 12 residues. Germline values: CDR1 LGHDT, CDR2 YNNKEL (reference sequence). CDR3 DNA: TGTGCCAGCAGTCCCCAGGTCGGGGAGCTGTTTTTT. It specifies CASSPQVGELFF.

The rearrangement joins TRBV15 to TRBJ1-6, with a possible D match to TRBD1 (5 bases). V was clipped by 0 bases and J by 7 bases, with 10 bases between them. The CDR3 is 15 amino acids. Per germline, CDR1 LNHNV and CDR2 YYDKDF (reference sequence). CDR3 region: CATSRDKGLNSPLHF. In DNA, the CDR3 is TGTGCCACCAGCAGAGATAAGGGACTAAATTCACCCCTCCACTTT.

The CDR3 DNA sequence: TGCGCCAGCAGCTCGCCGGTGATCTACGAGCAGTACTTC. This translates into CASSSPVIYEQYF. The rearrangement joins TRBV5-1 to TRBJ2-7, with unresolved D. The CDR3 runs to 13 residues. V lost 3 bases and J lost 3, with 10 bases in between. CDR1 and CDR2 (germline): SGHRS, YFSETQ.

The CDR3 loop reads CASRLGGGNTEAFF. CDR3 nucleotide sequence: TGTGCAAGTCGCTTAGGAGGGGGGAACACTGAAGCTTTCTTT. The chain carries TRBV12-2 and TRBJ1-1; the table assigns TRBD1, which was not confirmed against the DNA. TRBV12-2 is a pseudogene locus. There are 14 residues in the CDR3.

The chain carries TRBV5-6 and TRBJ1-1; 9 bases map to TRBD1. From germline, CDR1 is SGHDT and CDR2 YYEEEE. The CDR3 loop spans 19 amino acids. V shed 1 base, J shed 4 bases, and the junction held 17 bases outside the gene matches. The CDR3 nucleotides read TGTGCCAGCAGCTTGTGGGCGGACAGGGGCACTATAGGGATCACTGAAGCTTTCTTT. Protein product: CASSLWADRGTIGITEAFF.

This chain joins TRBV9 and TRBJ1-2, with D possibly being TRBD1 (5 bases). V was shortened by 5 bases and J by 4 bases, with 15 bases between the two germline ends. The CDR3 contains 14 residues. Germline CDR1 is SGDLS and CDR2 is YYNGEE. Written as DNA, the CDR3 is TGTGCCAGCAGGATGGGGGAAGGAATCTATGGCTACACCTTC. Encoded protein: CASRMGEGIYGYTF.